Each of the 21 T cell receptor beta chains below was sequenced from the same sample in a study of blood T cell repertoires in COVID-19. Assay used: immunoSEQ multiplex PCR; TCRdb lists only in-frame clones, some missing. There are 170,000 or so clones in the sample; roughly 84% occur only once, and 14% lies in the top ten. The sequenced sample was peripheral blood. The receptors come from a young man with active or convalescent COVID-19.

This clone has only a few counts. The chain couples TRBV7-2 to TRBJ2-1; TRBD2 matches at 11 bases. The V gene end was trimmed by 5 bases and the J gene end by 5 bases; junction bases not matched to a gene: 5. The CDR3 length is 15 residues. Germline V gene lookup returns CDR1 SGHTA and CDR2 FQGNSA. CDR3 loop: CASSQASGGHNEQFF. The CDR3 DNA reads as TGTGCCAGCAGCCAAGCTAGCGGGGGGCACAATGAGCAGTTCTTC.

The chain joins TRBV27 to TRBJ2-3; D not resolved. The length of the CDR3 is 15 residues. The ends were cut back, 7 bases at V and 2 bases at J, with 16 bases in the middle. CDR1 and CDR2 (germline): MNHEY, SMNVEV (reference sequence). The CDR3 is CASNGWRENTDTQYF. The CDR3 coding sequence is TGTGCCAGCAATGGGTGGAGAGAAAACACAGATACGCAGTATTTT.

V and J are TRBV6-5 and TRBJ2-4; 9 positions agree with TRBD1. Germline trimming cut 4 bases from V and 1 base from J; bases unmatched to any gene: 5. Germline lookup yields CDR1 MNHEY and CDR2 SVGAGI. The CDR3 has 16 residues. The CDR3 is CASSFRDRVAKNIQYF. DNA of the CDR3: TGTGCCAGCAGTTTCCGGGACAGGGTTGCCAAAAACATTCAGTACTTC.

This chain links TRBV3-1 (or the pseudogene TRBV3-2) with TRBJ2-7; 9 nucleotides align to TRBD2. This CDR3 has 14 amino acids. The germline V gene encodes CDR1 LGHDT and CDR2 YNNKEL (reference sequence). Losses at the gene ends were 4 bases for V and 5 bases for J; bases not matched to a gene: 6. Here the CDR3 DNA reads TGTGCCAGCAGCCTGCCGGGACTAGCTCACGAGCAGTACTTC. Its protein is CASSLPGLAHEQYF.

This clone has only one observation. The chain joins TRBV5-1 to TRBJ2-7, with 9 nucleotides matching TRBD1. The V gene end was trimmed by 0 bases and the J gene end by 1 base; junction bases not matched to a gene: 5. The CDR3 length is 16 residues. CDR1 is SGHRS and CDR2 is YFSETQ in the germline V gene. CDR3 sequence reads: CASSLADRGFSYEQYF. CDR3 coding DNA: TGCGCCAGCAGCTTGGCCGACAGGGGGTTTTCCTACGAGCAGTACTTC.

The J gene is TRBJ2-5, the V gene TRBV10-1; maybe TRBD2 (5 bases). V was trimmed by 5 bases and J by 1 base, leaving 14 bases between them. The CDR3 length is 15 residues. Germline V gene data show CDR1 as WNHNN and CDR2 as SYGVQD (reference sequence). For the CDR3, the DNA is TGCGCCAGCAGTCCGCGGACTGGTTCCCAAGAGACCCAGTACTTC. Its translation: CASSPRTGSQETQYF.

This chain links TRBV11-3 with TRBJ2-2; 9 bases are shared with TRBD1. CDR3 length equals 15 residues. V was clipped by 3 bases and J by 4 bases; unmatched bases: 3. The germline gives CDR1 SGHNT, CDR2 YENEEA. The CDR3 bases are TGTGCCAGCAGCTTTGGGACAGGGACCACCGGGGAGCTGTTTTTT. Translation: CASSFGTGTTGELFF.

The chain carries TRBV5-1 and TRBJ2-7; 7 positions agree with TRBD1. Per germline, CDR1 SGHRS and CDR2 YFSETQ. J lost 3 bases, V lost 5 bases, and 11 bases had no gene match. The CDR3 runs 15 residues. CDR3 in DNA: TGCGCCAGCAGGACCCTGGACAGGCCTCACTACGAGCAGTACTTC. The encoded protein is CASRTLDRPHYEQYF.

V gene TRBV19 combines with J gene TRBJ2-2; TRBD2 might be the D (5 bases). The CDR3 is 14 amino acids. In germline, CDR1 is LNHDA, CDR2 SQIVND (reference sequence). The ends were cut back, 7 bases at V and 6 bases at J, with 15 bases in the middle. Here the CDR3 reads CASTHSGGSGELFF. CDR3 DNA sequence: TGTGCCAGTACCCACAGCGGCGGGTCCGGGGAGCTGTTTTTT.

The CDR3 spells CASSWAGGQETQYF. CDR3 sequence (DNA): TGTGCCAGTAGTTGGGCAGGGGGACAAGAGACCCAGTACTTC. The V gene is TRBV19, the J gene TRBJ2-5, with 7 positions matching TRBD1. The CDR3 length is 14 residues. The germline V gene encodes CDR1 LNHDA and CDR2 SQIVND (reference sequence). Trimming took 5 bases from V and 2 from J; bases not matched to a gene: 5.

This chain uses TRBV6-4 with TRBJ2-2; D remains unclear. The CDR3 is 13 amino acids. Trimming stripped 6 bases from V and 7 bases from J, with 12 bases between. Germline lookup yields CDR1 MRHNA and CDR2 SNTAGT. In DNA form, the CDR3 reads TGTGCCAGCAGCGCCGCCGAGATCGGGGAGCTGTTTTTT. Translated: CASSAAEIGELFF.

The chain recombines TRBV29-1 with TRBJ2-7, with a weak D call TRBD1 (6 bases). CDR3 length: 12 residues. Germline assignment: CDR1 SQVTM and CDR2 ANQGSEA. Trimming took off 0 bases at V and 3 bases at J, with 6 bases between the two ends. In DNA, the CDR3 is TGCAGCGTTGAAGAGACAGGCTACGAGCAGTACTTC. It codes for CSVEETGYEQYF.

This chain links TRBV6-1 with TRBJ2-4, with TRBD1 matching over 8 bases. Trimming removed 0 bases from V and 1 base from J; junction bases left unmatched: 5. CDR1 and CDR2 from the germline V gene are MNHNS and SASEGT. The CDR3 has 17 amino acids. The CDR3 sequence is CASSEAAGGAAKNIQYF. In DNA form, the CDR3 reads TGTGCCAGCAGTGAAGCGGCAGGGGGCGCCGCCAAAAACATTCAGTACTTC.

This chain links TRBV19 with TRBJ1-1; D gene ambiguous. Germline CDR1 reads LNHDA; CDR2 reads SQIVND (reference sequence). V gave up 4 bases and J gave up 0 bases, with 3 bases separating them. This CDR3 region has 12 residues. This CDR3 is CASSRLNTEAFF. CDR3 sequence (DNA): TGTGCCAGTAGTAGGCTGAACACTGAAGCTTTCTTT.

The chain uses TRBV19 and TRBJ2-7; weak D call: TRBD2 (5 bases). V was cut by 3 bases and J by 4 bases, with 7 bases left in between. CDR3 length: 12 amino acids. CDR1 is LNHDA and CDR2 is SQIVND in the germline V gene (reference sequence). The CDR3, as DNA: TGTGCCAGTAGTATTGAGGGATACGAGCAGTACTTC. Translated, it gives CASSIEGYEQYF.

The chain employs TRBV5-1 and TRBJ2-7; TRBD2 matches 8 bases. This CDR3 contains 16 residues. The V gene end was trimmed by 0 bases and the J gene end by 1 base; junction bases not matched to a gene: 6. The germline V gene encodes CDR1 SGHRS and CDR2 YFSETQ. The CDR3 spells CASSLAGGGRSYEQYF. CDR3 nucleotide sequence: TGCGCCAGCAGCTTGGCCGGCGGGGGGCGATCCTACGAGCAGTACTTC.

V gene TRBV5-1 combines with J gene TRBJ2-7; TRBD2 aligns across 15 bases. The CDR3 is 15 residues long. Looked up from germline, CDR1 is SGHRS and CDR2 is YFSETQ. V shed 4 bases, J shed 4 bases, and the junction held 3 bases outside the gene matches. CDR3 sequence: CASSEGLAGGYEQYF. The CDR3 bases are TGCGCCAGCAGCGAGGGACTAGCGGGGGGTTACGAGCAGTACTTC.

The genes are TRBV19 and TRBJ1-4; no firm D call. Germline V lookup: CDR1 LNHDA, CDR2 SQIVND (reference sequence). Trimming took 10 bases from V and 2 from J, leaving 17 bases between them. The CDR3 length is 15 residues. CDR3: CATARWKETNEKLFF. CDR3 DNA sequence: TGTGCCACCGCGCGGTGGAAGGAGACTAATGAAAAACTGTTTTTT. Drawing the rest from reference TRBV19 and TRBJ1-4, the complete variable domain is DGGITQSPKYLFRKEGQNVTLSCEQNLNHDAMYWYRQDPGQGLRLIYYSQIVNDFQKGDIAEGYSVSREKKESFPLTVTSAQKNPTAFYLCATARWKETNEKLFFGSGTQLSVL.

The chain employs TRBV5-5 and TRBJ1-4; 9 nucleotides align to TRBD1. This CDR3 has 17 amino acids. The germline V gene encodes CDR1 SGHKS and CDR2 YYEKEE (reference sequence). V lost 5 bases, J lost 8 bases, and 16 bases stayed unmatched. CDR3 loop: CASSPGLIGTGNEKLFF. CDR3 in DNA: TGTGCCAGCAGTCCCGGCCTTATAGGGACAGGGAACGAAAAACTGTTTTTT.

In DNA form, the CDR3 reads TGTGCCAGCAGCTTAGTTCTTAGCGGGGGGGCCTGGTCCTACAATGAGCAGTTCTTC. It codes for CASSLVLSGGAWSYNEQFF. V and J are TRBV7-2 and TRBJ2-1, with 11 bases aligning to TRBD2. CDR1 is SGHTA and CDR2 is FQGNSA in the germline V gene. The CDR3 sequence is 19 residues long. J lost 1 base, V lost 1 base, and 9 bases had no gene match.

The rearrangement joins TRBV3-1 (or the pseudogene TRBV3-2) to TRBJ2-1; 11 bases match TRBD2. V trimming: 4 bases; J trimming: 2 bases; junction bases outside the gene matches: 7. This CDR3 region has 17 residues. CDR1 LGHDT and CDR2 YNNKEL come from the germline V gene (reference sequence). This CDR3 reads CASSPRLAGRTYNEQFF. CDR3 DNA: TGTGCCAGCAGCCCGCGACTAGCGGGGAGAACCTACAATGAGCAGTTCTTC.